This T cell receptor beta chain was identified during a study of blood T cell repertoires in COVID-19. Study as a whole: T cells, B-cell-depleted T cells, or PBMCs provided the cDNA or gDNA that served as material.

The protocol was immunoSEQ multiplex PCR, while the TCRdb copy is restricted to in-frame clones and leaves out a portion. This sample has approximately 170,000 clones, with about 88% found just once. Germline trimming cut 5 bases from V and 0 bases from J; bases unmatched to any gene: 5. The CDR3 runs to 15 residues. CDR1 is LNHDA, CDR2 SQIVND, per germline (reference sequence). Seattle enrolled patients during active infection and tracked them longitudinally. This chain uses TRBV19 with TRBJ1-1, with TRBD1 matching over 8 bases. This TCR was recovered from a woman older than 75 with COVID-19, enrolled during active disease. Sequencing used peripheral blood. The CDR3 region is CASSRQGSLNTEAFF. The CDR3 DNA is TGTGCCAGTAGTCGACAGGGGTCGTTGAACACTGAAGCTTTCTTT.